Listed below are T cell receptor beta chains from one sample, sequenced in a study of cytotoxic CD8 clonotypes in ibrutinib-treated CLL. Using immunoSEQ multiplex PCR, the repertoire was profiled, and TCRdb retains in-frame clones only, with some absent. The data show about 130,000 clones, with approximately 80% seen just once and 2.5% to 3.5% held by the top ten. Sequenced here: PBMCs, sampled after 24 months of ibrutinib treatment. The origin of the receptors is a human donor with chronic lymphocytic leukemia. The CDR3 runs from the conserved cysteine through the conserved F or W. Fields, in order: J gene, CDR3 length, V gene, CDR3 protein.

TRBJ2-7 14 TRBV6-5 CASTYPGRAYEQYF
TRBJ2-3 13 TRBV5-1 CASRQGPTDTQYF
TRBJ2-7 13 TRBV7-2 CASSAGRNYEQYF
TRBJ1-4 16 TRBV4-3 CASSQDSGLRGEKLFF
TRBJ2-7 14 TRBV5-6 CASSPTGVSYEQYF
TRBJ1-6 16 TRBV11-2 CASSQSRGGGVSPLHF
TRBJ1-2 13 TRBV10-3 CATTPDESYGYTF
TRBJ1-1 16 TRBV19 CASSNEALGMNTEAFF
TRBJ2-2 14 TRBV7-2 CASTSGGSTGELFF
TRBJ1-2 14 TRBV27 CASSPRGGAYGYTF
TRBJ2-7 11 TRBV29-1 CSVGGAYEQYF
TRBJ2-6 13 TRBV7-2 CASSLTGANVLTF
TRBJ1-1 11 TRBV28 CATQGAGEAFF
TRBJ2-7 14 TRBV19 CATSLQGSYYEQYF
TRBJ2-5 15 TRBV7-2 CASSLWRGGKETQYF
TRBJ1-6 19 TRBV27 CASTTNRPRQGRGNSPLHF
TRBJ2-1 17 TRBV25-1 CASSELGGGGSYNEQFF
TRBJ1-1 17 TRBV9 CASSVAMTGSVNTEAFF
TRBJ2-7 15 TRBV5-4 CASSLVAGKPLEQYF
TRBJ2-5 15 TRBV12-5 CASGLVSGGGETQYF
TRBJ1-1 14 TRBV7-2 CASSLIQGGTEAFF
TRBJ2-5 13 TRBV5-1 CASSPEGRETQYF
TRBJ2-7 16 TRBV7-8 CASSPKPGPFSYEQYF
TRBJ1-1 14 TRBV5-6 CASSLGQGTTEAFF
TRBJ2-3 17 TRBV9 CASSSRIAGGYSDTQYF
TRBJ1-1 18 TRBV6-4 CASSVYIRWTGGRTEAFF
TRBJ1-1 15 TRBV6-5 CASSYSGNMNTEAFF
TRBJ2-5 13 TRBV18 CASSPSSQETQYF
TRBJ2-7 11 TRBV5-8 CASSNKYEQYF
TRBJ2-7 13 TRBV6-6 CASTSDRSYEQYF
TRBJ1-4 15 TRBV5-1 CASSLGRPTNEKLFF
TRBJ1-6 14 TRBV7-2 CASSLRGTESPLHF
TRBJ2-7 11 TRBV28 CASSWTGEQYF
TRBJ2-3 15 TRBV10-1 CASSESDRQFATQYF
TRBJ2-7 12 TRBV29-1 CSVRTQSYEQYF
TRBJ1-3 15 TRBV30 CAFRQGYSSGNTIYF
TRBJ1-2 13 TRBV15 CATSSRDRDGYTF
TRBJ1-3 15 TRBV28 CASSPDSLSGNTIYF
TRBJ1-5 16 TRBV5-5 CASSLAVGQGLQPQHF
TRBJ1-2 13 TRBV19 CASSIDGRNGYTF
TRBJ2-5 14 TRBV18 CASSRDRGKETQYF
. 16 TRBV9 CASSGLAGGSSYEQYF
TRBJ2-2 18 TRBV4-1 CASSQDRPQGPNTGELFF
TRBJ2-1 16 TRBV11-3 CASSPFGGASYNEQFF
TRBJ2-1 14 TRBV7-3 CASSLGIAGDEQFF
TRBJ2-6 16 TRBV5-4 CASSMTVSSGANVLTF
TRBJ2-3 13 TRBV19 CASSPGGTSVRYF
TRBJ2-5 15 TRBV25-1 CASSPGTGGTETQYF
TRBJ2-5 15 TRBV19 CASSITVRSQETQYF
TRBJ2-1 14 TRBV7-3 CASSAQGGSDEQFF
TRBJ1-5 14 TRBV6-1 CASSRGGSNQPQHF
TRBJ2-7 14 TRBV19 CASSINFAGDEQYF
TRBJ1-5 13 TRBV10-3 CAIRQGFNQPQHF
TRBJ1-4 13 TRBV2 CASNKDGLDTLFF
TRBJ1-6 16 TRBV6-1 CASSDGRGSYNSPLHF
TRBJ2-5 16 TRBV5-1 CASSLGQGPTQETQYF
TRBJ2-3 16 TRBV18 CASSPYRGAGTDTQYF